This T cell receptor beta chain was found in a study of T cells expressing NK-cell markers (dated by TCRdb to 2018 to 2021). In the study overall: TCR beta-chain repertoires were profiled in sorted CD3+CD56+NKG2C+, CD3+CD56+NKG2C- and CD3+CD56-NKG2C+ T-cell subsets from several donors. Among the eight sequenced donors, only one was HCMV-seronegative, while the other seven were HCMV-seropositive. The study sequenced eight donors, all healthy volunteers chosen at random: three men and five women. Illumina HiSeq 2000/2500, MiSeq or NextSeq was used to sequence libraries as 2 x 150 bp reads.

The germline V gene sets CDR1 to SQVTM and CDR2 to ANQGSEA. Spanning cysteine to phenylalanine, the CDR3 consists of 14 amino acids. No DNA is recorded. About this clonotype itself: The target of this receptor is not known.

The reads were generated on an Illumina HiSeq 2000. TCR beta cDNA libraries were prepared using 5'RACE template switching, which introduced a universal primer site and unique molecular identifiers. Synthesis of cDNA was primed from the TCR beta constant segment and was followed by two consecutive PCR amplification steps. As for the original processing: Reads were demultiplexed and grouped by UMI with MIGEC, and clonotypes were assembled and quantified with MiTCR. To exclude erroneous sequences, only TCR cDNA sequences supported by at least two reads were retained. Downstream repertoire analysis used the tcR package, and clonotypes were matched across fractions by CDR3 nucleotide sequence plus V segment. VDJmatch was used to annotate antigen specificity against VDJdb, with one amino acid substitution allowed in CDR3. Following reprocessing of the reads by TCRdb, the data hold one row per CDR3 protein sequence and no DNA is available. TCRdb, not the original authors, processed these V and J calls. The sample table gives about 160,000 distinct CDR3 sequences. The top ten constitute roughly a fifth of the sample.

To determine HCMV serostatus, a commercial ELISA kit was used to detect HCMV-specific IgG in serum. Peripheral blood mononuclear cells were isolated from blood by Ficoll density gradient centrifugation. General findings and caveats noted by the study authors: In several donors, the dominant CD3+CD56+NKG2C+ clonotypes were found to rank among the top 10 CD8+ clonotypes and to make up 1.0-7.0% of CD8+ T cells. It remained unclear whether the expanded NKG2C-expressing T cell clones were specific for HCMV antigens. Those dominant clonotypes were again the most abundant among CD3+CD56-NKG2C+ cells in several donors, at about 25-65%.

The TCR was taken from a man aged 18 to 69 in good health. The source material was blood T cells: a sorted CD56 or NKG2C T cell subset, CD4+ or CD8+ T cells, or bulk PBMC T cells (not recorded which). The chain is made from TRBV29-1 and TRBJ1-1; TCRdb indicates TRBD1, and absent DNA this call remains unverified. The CDR3 sequence is CSVVNRDGDTEAFF.